This T cell receptor beta chain was captured by sequencing in a study of shared T cell receptors in the human thymus. The repertoire was sequenced with immunoSEQ multiplex PCR; TCRdb's copy has only in-frame clones and lacks some. The table records some 400,000 clones, 95% of them present only once. This CDR3 has 14 residues. Trimming at V came to 3 bases and at J to 7 bases, leaving 4 bases not matched to a gene. CDR1 and CDR2 (germline): LNHDA, SQIVND (reference sequence). Sample: thymocytes. This clonotype was sampled from a human donor. This sequence joins TRBV19 and TRBJ1-4; 8 nucleotides agree with TRBD1. CDR3 protein: CASSIQGAGEKLFF. CDR3 coding DNA: TGTGCCAGTAGTATCCAGGGGGCTGGTGAAAAACTGTTTTTT.